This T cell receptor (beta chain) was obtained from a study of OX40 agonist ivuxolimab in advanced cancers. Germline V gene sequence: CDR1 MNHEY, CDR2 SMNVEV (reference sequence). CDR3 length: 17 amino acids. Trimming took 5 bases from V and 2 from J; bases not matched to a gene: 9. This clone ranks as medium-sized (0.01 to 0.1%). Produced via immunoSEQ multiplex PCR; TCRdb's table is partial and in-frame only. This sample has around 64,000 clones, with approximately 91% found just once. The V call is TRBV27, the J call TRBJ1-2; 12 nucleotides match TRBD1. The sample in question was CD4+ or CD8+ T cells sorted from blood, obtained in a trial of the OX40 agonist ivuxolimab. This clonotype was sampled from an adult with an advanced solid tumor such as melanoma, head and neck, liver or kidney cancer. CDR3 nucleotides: TGTGCCAGCAGTCCTCAGGGCGGGACAGGGGGCAACTATGGCTACACCTTC. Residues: CASSPQGGTGGNYGYTF.